This note documents a single TCR beta chain sequence. The sample originates from a study of blood T cell repertoires in COVID-19. Using immunoSEQ multiplex PCR, the repertoire was profiled, and TCRdb retains in-frame clones only, with some absent. The sample lists about 150,000 clones, 75% to 90% occurring once. V dropped 6 bases and J dropped 5 bases, with 15 bases sitting between them. Per germline, CDR1 ENHRY and CDR2 SYGVKD. The CDR3 covers 14 residues. Material: peripheral blood. This clonotype originated in an older woman with active or convalescent COVID-19. The genes are TRBV10-3 and TRBJ2-3; the D is unclear. CDR3 sequence: CAISGSTGGDTQYF. Written as DNA, the CDR3 is TGTGCCATCAGCGGGTCGACCGGTGGAGATACGCAGTATTTT.